These 15 T cell receptor beta chains came from one sample sequenced in a study of blood T cell repertoires in COVID-19. Only in-frame clones appear in the TCRdb table, and some are missing; sequencing was by immunoSEQ multiplex PCR. The table records roughly 100,000 clones, more than 80% of them present only once. Material for sequencing was peripheral blood. The receptors shown here come from a human donor in a cohort sampled during active COVID-19.

The V call is TRBV20-1, the J call TRBJ1-6; TRBD1 matches 7 bases. The V gene's germline CDR1 is DFQATT and CDR2 SNEGSKA (reference sequence). The CDR3 contains 15 residues. Trimming took 3 bases from V and 5 from J; bases not matched to a gene: 7. This CDR3 is CSASPGGQNNSPLHF. DNA for the CDR3: TGCAGTGCTAGTCCAGGGGGGCAAAATAATTCACCCCTCCACTTT.

The count of this clone is one. Other DNA sequences in this sample translate to the same CDR3. The chain joins TRBV19 to TRBJ2-5; D is perhaps TRBD2 (7 bases). Trimming left V 8 bases short and J 5 bases short, with 15 bases between. Looked up from germline, CDR1 is LNHDA and CDR2 is SQIVND (reference sequence). This CDR3 spans 13 amino acids. DNA for the CDR3: TGTGCCAGTTCAAGAGGGGGGGGCGAGACCCAGTACTTC. It translates to CASSRGGGETQYF.

The V call is TRBV19, the J call TRBJ1-1; a possible D gene is TRBD1 (6 bases). CDR3 length: 15 amino acids. Trimming took off 7 bases at V and 1 base at J, with 16 bases between the two ends. From germline, CDR1 is LNHDA and CDR2 SQIVND (reference sequence). In DNA, the CDR3 is TGTGCCAGTACCCTCAGCCAGACAGGGAACACTGAAGCTTTCTTT. This gives the protein CASTLSQTGNTEAFF. The entire variable domain, with the rest obtained from reference TRBV19 and TRBJ1-1, is as follows: DGGITQSPKYLFRKEGQNVTLSCEQNLNHDAMYWYRQDPGQGLRLIYYSQIVNDFQKGDIAEGYSVSREKKESFPLTVTSAQKNPTAFYLCASTLSQTGNTEAFFGQGTRLTVV.

The chain combines TRBV7-3 with TRBJ2-2; D is possibly TRBD2 (6 bases). Deletions cut 2 bases from V and 2 bases from J, with 9 bases between. The CDR3 contains 15 residues. CDR1 and CDR2 (germline): SGHTA, FQGTGA. The CDR3 DNA sequence: TGTGCCAGCAGCTTAGCGGGGCCCAACACCGGGGAGCTGTTTTTT. Protein sequence: CASSLAGPNTGELFF.

This sequence joins TRBV28 and TRBJ1-5, with no clear D. Deletions cut 4 bases from V and 4 bases from J, with 5 bases between. Germline V CDR1 and CDR2: MDHEN, SYDVKM. The CDR3 runs 12 residues. CDR3 nucleotides: TGTGCCAGCAGTTCCCAAAATCAGCCCCAGCATTTT. Encoded protein: CASSSQNQPQHF.

The chain joins TRBV4-2 to TRBJ2-1; D uncertain. Trimming left V 2 bases short and J 4 bases short, with 9 bases between. The V gene's germline CDR1 is LGHNA and CDR2 YNFKEQ. CDR3 length: 14 residues. This chain's CDR3 is CASSQQAEYNEQFF. Here the CDR3 DNA reads TGTGCCAGCAGCCAACAGGCTGAATACAATGAGCAGTTCTTC.

The chain has TRBV19 and TRBJ1-6; D may be TRBD1 (6 bases). The CDR3 extends over 16 amino acids. Germline V CDR1 and CDR2: LNHDA, SQIVND (reference sequence). Trimming cost V 3 bases and J 5 bases, with 14 bases left between them. In DNA, the CDR3 is TGTGCCAGTAGTATGAGGCCAGGGGCGAATAATTCACCCCTCCACTTT. Translation: CASSMRPGANNSPLHF.

The DNA of the CDR3 is TGTGCCAGCAGCCGCCATCCAGGGGGCGTGACAGATACGCAGTATTTT. This codes for CASSRHPGGVTDTQYF. The chain combines TRBV7-2 with TRBJ2-3, with 8 bases identical to TRBD1. CDR3 length equals 16 residues. The germline V gene encodes CDR1 SGHTA and CDR2 FQGNSA. Trimming at V came to 5 bases and at J to 3 bases, leaving 10 bases not matched to a gene.

This chain links TRBV5-1 with TRBJ2-7; D not certain. The CDR3 is 13 residues long. Germline values: CDR1 SGHRS, CDR2 YFSETQ. With 0 bases removed from V and 2 bases from J, the gap between germline ends came to 6 bases. CDR3 residues: CASSLDRTYEQYF. The DNA for the CDR3 is TGCGCCAGCAGCTTGGACAGAACCTACGAGCAGTACTTC.

The rearrangement joins TRBV6-2 or TRBV6-3 to TRBJ2-5, with 9 bases fitting TRBD2. The length of the CDR3 is 16 residues. Unmatched junction bases numbered 6, after V lost 2 bases and J lost 2 bases. Germline V gene sequence: CDR1 MNHEY, CDR2 SVGEGT. DNA of the CDR3: TGTGCCAGCAGTTACGTGGGTAGCGGGGGACAAGAGACCCAGTACTTC. It encodes CASSYVGSGGQETQYF.

V and J are TRBV25-1 and TRBJ1-2; no firm D call. The CDR3 sequence is 13 residues long. Germline V gives CDR1 MGHDK, CDR2 SYGVNS. Trimming took 3 bases from V and 4 from J, leaving 9 bases between them. In DNA, the CDR3 is TGTGCCAGCAGTGACAGGCCTGCCTATGGCTACACCTTC. It translates to CASSDRPAYGYTF.

The chain has TRBV19 and TRBJ1-2, with 7 bases aligning to TRBD1. CDR1 and CDR2 (germline): LNHDA, SQIVND (reference sequence). With V trimmed by 5 bases and J by 2 bases, 8 bases remained unmatched. CDR3 size: 15 residues. For the CDR3, the DNA is TGTGCCAGTAGTTCAAACAGGGGAACCAACTATGGCTACACCTTC. Protein product: CASSSNRGTNYGYTF. Filled out from reference TRBV19 and TRBJ1-2, the complete variable domain reads DGGITQSPKYLFRKEGQNVTLSCEQNLNHDAMYWYRQDPGQGLRLIYYSQIVNDFQKGDIAEGYSVSREKKESFPLTVTSAQKNPTAFYLCASSSNRGTNYGYTFGSGTRLTVV.

The chain has TRBV18 and TRBJ1-1; 7 bases are shared with TRBD1. V lost 3 bases to trimming and J lost 4 bases; unmatched junction nucleotides: 2. The CDR3 is 13 residues long. Germline assignment: CDR1 KGHSH and CDR2 LQKENI. In DNA, the CDR3 is TGTGCCAGCTCACCTGACAGGGTCACTGAAGCTTTCTTT. This translates into CASSPDRVTEAFF. The entire variable domain, with the rest obtained from reference TRBV18 and TRBJ1-1, is as follows: NAGVMQNPRHLVRRRGQEARLRCSPMKGHSHVYWYRQLPEEGLKFMVYLQKENIIDESGMPKERFSAEFPKEGPSILRIQQVVRGDSAAYFCASSPDRVTEAFFGQGTRLTVV.

This chain connects TRBV28 to TRBJ2-2, with 10 bases that match TRBD1. Trimming removed 5 bases from V and 3 bases from J; junction bases left unmatched: 3. The CDR3 totals 15 residues. Germline V gives CDR1 MDHEN, CDR2 SYDVKM. As DNA, the CDR3 is TGTGCCAGCAGTACTGGGACAGGGGACACCGGGGAGCTGTTTTTT. It encodes CASSTGTGDTGELFF. Drawing the rest from reference TRBV28 and TRBJ2-2, the complete variable domain is DVKVTQSSRYLVKRTGEKVFLECVQDMDHENMFWYRQDPGLGLRLIYFSYDVKMKEKGDIPEGYSVSREKKERFSLILESASTNQTSMYLCASSTGTGDTGELFFGEGSRLTVL.

The chain links TRBV6-5 to TRBJ1-2; the D is unclear. The CDR3 is 16 amino acids. Germline V lookup: CDR1 MNHEY, CDR2 SVGAGI. Trimming took 0 bases from V and 8 from J, leaving 19 bases between them. For the CDR3, the DNA is TGTGCCAGCAGTTACTCAAGGAGGAAGGCGGTGTGGGGCTACACCTTC. Its protein product is CASSYSRRKAVWGYTF.